These 5 T cell receptor beta chains were all obtained from the same sample, sequenced in a study of blood T cells in healthy people across ages. A second about 7 to 12 cycle PCR used barcoded and J-beta primers. TCRdb reanalysed the 5' RACE reads using MiXCR and keeps one entry per CDR3 protein. The sample gives about 690,000 distinct CDR3 sequences, 40% to 45% of which show up once; 25% to 35% is in the top ten. The sample was blood. All receptors come from a man aged 80 or over in good health.

The chain recombines TRBV5-1 with TRBJ2-7; TRBD1 matches 7 bases. This CDR3 region has 14 residues. Germline V CDR1 and CDR2: SGHRS, YFSETQ. V dropped 3 bases and J dropped 6; count of bases not matched to a gene: 9. CDR3 bases: TGCGCCAGCAGCTCTGATACAGGGGCTAGCGAGCAGTACTTC. It specifies CASSSDTGASEQYF.

This rearrangement joins TRBV30 to TRBJ2-7, with a possible D match to TRBD2 (6 bases). Trimming left V 8 bases short and J 6 bases short, with 20 bases between. The CDR3 length is 13 residues. Germline V gene lookup returns CDR1 GTSNPN and CDR2 SVGIG (reference sequence). The CDR3 bases are TGTGCCGCCCCCGGGAGATCGACTCTCGAGCAGTACTTC. Protein product: CAAPGRSTLEQYF.

V is TRBV7-2 and J is TRBJ2-1, with a possible D match to TRBD1 (6 bases). Germline CDR1 and CDR2: SGHTA and FQGNSA. This CDR3 is 13 amino acids long. Trimming removed 3 bases from V and 9 bases from J, with 12 bases in between. The CDR3: CASSFGQQCEQFF. CDR3 coding DNA: TGTGCCAGCAGCTTCGGACAGCAGTGTGAGCAGTTCTTC. The full variable domain, its missing parts supplied by reference TRBV7-2 and TRBJ2-1, is GAGVSQSPSNKVTEKGKDVELRCDPISGHTALYWYRQSLGQGLEFLIYFQGNSAPDKSGLPSDRFSAERTGGSVSTLTIQRTQQEDSAVYLCASSFGQQCEQFFGPGTRLTVL.

The gene calls are TRBV7-2 and TRBJ2-3, with 7 bases that match TRBD2. The CDR3 is 20 amino acids. Per the germline V gene, CDR1 is SGHTA and CDR2 is FQGNSA. The V segment lost 2 bases and the J segment 6 bases; nucleotides outside the gene matches: 23. For the CDR3, the DNA is TGTGCCAGCAGCTTAAAGGGGTTGGTTGCGGGAGCCCTCCCACCGGATACGCAGTATTTT. It encodes CASSLKGLVAGALPPDTQYF.

As DNA, the CDR3 is TGTGCCACCAGTGACCTCCAGACATCGCAGTATTTT. Translating gives CATSDLQTSQYF. The V gene is TRBV24-1, the J gene TRBJ2-3; no firm D call. This CDR3 is built from 12 residues. In germline, CDR1 is KGHDR, CDR2 SFDVKD. V lost 4 bases and J 10 bases, leaving 11 bases between the germline ends.